The rows below give T cell receptor beta chains drawn from one sample of a study of blood T cells in healthy people across ages. MiXCR was run by TCRdb on the 5' RACE reads, yielding one entry per CDR3 protein. The sample holds about 580,000 distinct CDR3 sequences, around half seen once. The sample comprised blood. The receptors stem from a man older than 75 in good health. The CDR3 runs from the conserved cysteine through the conserved F or W. D genes are given only for firm matches. The listing skips clone size in some rows; elsewhere it reads once, few, many or a size class.

TRBV18,TRBD2,NA,TRBJ2-3,TGTGCCAGCTCTTCGGGACTAGCGGGACGTGGACGGAATACGCAGTATTTT,CASSSGLAGRGRNTQYF
TRBV20-1,TRBD1,NA,TRBJ2-6,TGCAGTGCTCCCTGGGACAGGGATACGGATGGGGCCAACGTCCTGACTTTC,CSAPWDRDTDGANVLTF
TRBV4-2,TRBD2,few,TRBJ2-7,TGTGCCAGCAGCCAAGTTAGTAGCGGGAGGGCCTCCCACGAGCAGTACTTC,CASSQVSSGRASHEQYF
TRBV6-4,NA,NA,TRBJ2-3,TGTGCCAGCAAGGCGGATGGCACAGATACGCAGTATTTT,CASKADGTDTQYF
TRBV12-3/TRBV12-4,TRBD2,few,TRBJ2-3,TGTGCCAGCAGTTCCGGGACTAGGACAGATACGCAGTATTTT,CASSSGTRTDTQYF
TRBV6-5,NA,many,TRBJ2-1,TGTGCCAGCAGACCCCTAGCGTTAAGCTCCTACAATGAGCAGTTCTTC,CASRPLALSSYNEQFF
TRBV7-3,NA,once,TRBJ2-3,TGTGCCAGCAGCCCTTCCTCGGGTCGCGACACAGATACGCAGTATTTT,CASSPSSGRDTDTQYF
TRBV29-1,NA,NA,TRBJ2-1,TGCAGCGGCGGGGGCGTGAGAGGTTGGTACAATGAGCAGTTCTTC,CSGGGVRGWYNEQFF
TRBV6-1,TRBD1,NA,TRBJ2-1,TGTGCCAGCGCGGCCCTCGTTTTCGCCAGCCTTGGACAGGGGATCGCGACCCAGTTCTTC,CASAALVFASLGQGIATQFF
TRBV7-8,NA,many,TRBJ2-7,TGTGCCAGCAGCCACCACCGGCAGACCCTCAACGAGCAGTACTTC,CASSHHRQTLNEQYF
TRBV18,NA,NA,TRBJ1-6,TGTGCCAGCTCACCAGATGAGAATTCACCCCTCCACTTT,CASSPDENSPLHF
TRBV6-6,TRBD2,many,TRBJ2-5,TGTGCCAGCAGCGCCCCTGGCCGGGAGGACGAGACCCAGTACTTC,CASSAPGREDETQYF
TRBV6-5,NA,NA,TRBJ2-7,TGTGCCAGCAGTTATTCAGGGCGCTCCTACAATGAGCAGTACTTC,CASSYSGRSYNEQYF
TRBV20-1,TRBD2,many,TRBJ2-1,TGCAGTGCTCCCCTAGCGGGAGGGGGCGATGAGCAGTTCTTC,CSAPLAGGGDEQFF
TRBV7-2,TRBD1,few,TRBJ2-4,TGTGCCAGCAGCGACGGAGGGGACAGGGGAAACATTCAGTACTTC,CASSDGGDRGNIQYF
TRBV12-3/TRBV12-4,TRBD1,NA,TRBJ2-3,TGTGCCAGCAGTCCCAGTCCCGGGACAGGCACGCAGTATTTT,CASSPSPGTGTQYF
TRBV4-2,TRBD2,NA,TRBJ2-1,TGTGCCAGCAGCCAAGATCTGAGCGGGAGGGCCGGAGGGAAGTTCTTC,CASSQDLSGRAGGKFF
TRBV7-8,NA,NA,TRBJ2-5,TGTGCCAGCAGCTTAGCCATGGGGGACGGAGAGACCCAGTACTTC,CASSLAMGDGETQYF
TRBV14,TRBD1,once,TRBJ2-7,TGTGCCAGCAGCCATACTTACAGGGGCCTCTACGAGCAGTACTTC,CASSHTYRGLYEQYF
TRBV28,NA,NA,TRBJ2-7,TGTGCCAGCAGTAGCTTGAGGAAAACCTACGAGCAGTACTTC,CASSSLRKTYEQYF
TRBV20-1,NA,NA,TRBJ2-5,TGCAGTGCTAGAGATGACGAGACCCAGTACTTC,CSARDDETQYF
TRBV15,TRBD1,NA,TRBJ1-5,TGTGCCACCAGCAGAGAGTCCCCCAGGGCCCGGGACAGGGCAGTAAATCAGCCCCAGCATTTT,CATSRESPRARDRAVNQPQHF
TRBV20-1,TRBD2,NA,TRBJ2-7,TGCAGTGCTAGCGGGAGGGCCAGCAACGAGCAGTACTTC,CSASGRASNEQYF
TRBV7-9,NA,few,TRBJ2-5,TGTGCCAGCAGCGGGACGGCTGAGCAGTACTTC,CASSGTAEQYF
TRBV28,NA,NA,TRBJ2-5,TGTGCCAGCTCCGTCCCATCCAGGGGAGGCCAAGAGACCCAGTACTTC,CASSVPSRGGQETQYF
TRBV5-1,NA,NA,TRBJ1-2,TGCGCCAGCAAAGTACAGGGTTCGTTTGGCTACACCTTC,CASKVQGSFGYTF
TRBV20-1,NA,NA,TRBJ2-1,TGCAGTGCTAGAGTTGGCGGTAATTCCTACAATGAGCAGTTCTTC,CSARVGGNSYNEQFF
TRBV29-1,TRBD2,NA,TRBJ2-4,TGCAGCGCCTCTGGTGCTAGCGGTCACAAAAACATTCAGTACTTC,CSASGASGHKNIQYF
TRBV11-2,NA,NA,TRBJ1-2,TGTGCCAGCAGCATCATGGGTGGCTACACCTTC,CASSIMGGYTF
TRBV5-5,TRBD2,NA,TRBJ2-5,TGTGCCAGCTCCCGGGGGAGCGGGGCCTACAATGAGCAGTACTTC,CASSRGSGAYNEQYF
TRBV12-3/TRBV12-4,TRBD1,NA,TRBJ2-5,TGTGCCAGCAACGTTAGGACAGGGGCTAGTTGGCTCAGAGAGGGACAAGAGACCCAGTACTTC,CASNVRTGASWLREGQETQYF
TRBV7-2,NA,NA,TRBJ1-2,TGTGCCAGCAGCCCAGGGAGGTTGGTTAACTATGGCTACACCTTC,CASSPGRLVNYGYTF
TRBV25-1,TRBD1,NA,TRBJ1-2,TGTGCCAGCAGTGAGACAGGGTATGGCTACACCTTC,CASSETGYGYTF
TRBV5-1,NA,NA,TRBJ2-7,TGCGCCAGCAGCTTGAGTCCAGATAATTACGAGCAGTACTTC,CASSLSPDNYEQYF
TRBV14,TRBD2,NA,TRBJ2-1,TGTGCCAGCAGCCAAGATCGGGGGGTTTACAGTGAGCAGTTCTTC,CASSQDRGVYSEQFF
TRBV6-6,NA,NA,TRBJ2-7,TGTGCCAGCGCCTCCCTTGCTGGCTCCTACGAGCAGTACTTC,CASASLAGSYEQYF
TRBV13,TRBD2,NA,TRBJ2-2,TGTGCCAGCAGCTCTGGACTAGCGGCGAACACCGGGGAGCTGTTTTTT,CASSSGLAANTGELFF
TRBV6-5,NA,NA,TRBJ2-7,TGTGCCAGCTCCGAACCCCATAGCGGATCCTACGAGCAGTACTTC,CASSEPHSGSYEQYF
TRBV7-2,NA,NA,TRBJ2-2,TGTGCCAGCAGCTGCCGGGACGGATCCACCGGGGAGCTGTTTTTT,CASSCRDGSTGELFF
TRBV4-2,NA,NA,TRBJ1-2,TGTGCCAGCAGCCAAGGAACTGGAGTCAGCCCCTATGGCTACACCTTC,CASSQGTGVSPYGYTF
TRBV7-2,NA,NA,TRBJ2-7,TGTGCCAGCAGCCCTTCCCCCGGGCGATACGAGCAGTACTTC,CASSPSPGRYEQYF
TRBV7-9,TRBD1,NA,TRBJ1-1,TGTGCCAGCAGCCGACCCCAGGGAGGGGGCATGAACACTGAAGCTTTCTTT,CASSRPQGGGMNTEAFF
TRBV25-1,NA,NA,TRBJ1-2,TGTGCCAGCAGTCAGCCAGAGGGTACTAACTATGGCTACACCTTC,CASSQPEGTNYGYTF
TRBV12-3/TRBV12-4,NA,few,TRBJ1-1,TGTGCCAGCAGGGGACGCGTTGGGACTGAAGCTTTCTTT,CASRGRVGTEAFF
TRBV2,NA,NA,TRBJ2-5,TGTGCCAGCAGTGATGGAGGGGGCAGAGGCGTGCAGTACTTC,CASSDGGGRGVQYF
TRBV20-1,TRBD1,NA,TRBJ1-2,TGCAGTGCAGGACAGGGATCAGGCTACACCTTC,CSAGQGSGYTF